The 19 T cell receptor beta chains reported below all come from one sample, sequenced in a study of cytotoxic CD8 clonotypes in ibrutinib-treated CLL. The table came from immunoSEQ multiplex PCR; TCRdb's copy has only in-frame clones and leaves some out. Of roughly 200,000 clones in the sample, about two thirds were seen once. The sequenced sample was PBMCs, obtained after 24 months of ibrutinib treatment. Every receptor here comes from a human donor with chronic lymphocytic leukemia.

The sample holds a few counts of this clone. This chain uses TRBV4-2 with TRBJ2-2; D gene uncertain. From germline, CDR1 is LGHNA and CDR2 YNFKEQ. This CDR3 contains 13 residues. The germline V and J ends were trimmed by 3 bases and 2 bases, with 4 bases remaining between them. CDR3 protein: CASSHFNTGELFF. The DNA for the CDR3 is TGTGCCAGCAGCCATTTTAACACCGGGGAGCTGTTTTTT.

V usage is TRBV28 and J usage is TRBJ1-4; perhaps TRBD1 as D (5 bases). Trimming took off 5 bases at V and 4 bases at J, with 14 bases between the two ends. CDR3 length: 15 residues. Germline CDR1 MDHEN, CDR2 SYDVKM. CDR3 protein: CASSIQDSDNEKLFF. The DNA for the CDR3 is TGTGCCAGCAGTATACAGGATTCAGATAATGAAAAACTGTTTTTT.

This chain connects TRBV10-1 to TRBJ1-2, with a weak D call TRBD1 (6 bases). The V and J ends lost 4 bases and 3 bases respectively, with 9 bases between them. CDR1 and CDR2 from the germline V gene are WNHNN and SYGVQD (reference sequence). The CDR3 is 13 amino acids. The CDR3 DNA reads as TGCGCCAGCAGTGTACAGGGTGACTATGGCTACACCTTC. Translated: CASSVQGDYGYTF.

The rearrangement joins TRBV23-1 to TRBJ1-2, with D tentatively TRBD1 (6 bases). TRBV23-1 is classed as an ORF, of uncertain function. The CDR3 totals 15 residues. V was cut by 9 bases and J by 7 bases, with 24 bases left in between. The CDR3 region has the DNA TGCGCCAGAAAAATAAAACAGGGAACGAAGTGTGGCTACACCTTC. Its translation is CARKIKQGTKCGYTF.

This clone was found a few times. The chain links TRBV6-1 to TRBJ2-1, with a possible D match to TRBD2 (6 bases). CDR1 MNHNS and CDR2 SASEGT come from the germline V gene. Between the trimmed V and J ends, which lost 9 bases and 0 bases, there was a span of 12 bases. The CDR3 covers 14 residues. The CDR3 loop is CASLATYSYNEQFF. The CDR3 bases are TGTGCCAGTCTAGCGACTTACTCCTACAATGAGCAGTTCTTC.

This clone showed up just once. The chain carries TRBV29-1 and TRBJ2-5; 10 nucleotides agree with TRBD2. The CDR3 sequence is 13 residues long. V lost 3 bases and J lost 4; bases outside the gene matches: 2. Germline CDR1 SQVTM, CDR2 ANQGSEA. The chain's CDR3 is CSVESGRGETQYF. The CDR3 nucleotides read TGCAGCGTTGAGAGCGGGAGGGGAGAGACCCAGTACTTC.

The V gene is TRBV11-2, the J gene TRBJ1-4; no reliable D call. Germline V gives CDR1 SGHAT, CDR2 FQNNGV. There are 15 residues in the CDR3. V lost 6 bases and J 0 bases, leaving 11 bases between the germline ends. CDR3 DNA sequence: TGTGCCAGCAGTAACCTCAGGTCAACTAATGAAAAACTGTTTTTT. Translating it yields CASSNLRSTNEKLFF.

The chain joins TRBV6-5 to TRBJ2-7; D gene ambiguous. CDR3 size: 13 residues. Germline-derived CDR1 and CDR2 are MNHEY and SVGAGI. V was shortened by 1 base and J by 5 bases, with 9 bases between the two germline ends. The CDR3 DNA sequence: TGTGCCAGCAGTTACTTTAGATTCGACGAGCAGTACTTC. It yields the protein CASSYFRFDEQYF.

The chain couples TRBV2 to TRBJ2-4, with TRBD1 identical over 8 bases. CDR1 and CDR2 from the germline V gene are SNHLY and FYNNEI. The length of the CDR3 is 13 residues. V shed 10 bases, J shed 8 bases, and the junction held 10 bases outside the gene matches. The CDR3 sequence: CAKTGGSGDIQYF. CDR3 bases: TGTGCCAAAACAGGGGGTTCAGGGGACATTCAGTACTTC.

This sequence joins TRBV4-1 and TRBJ2-3, with TRBD2 matching 10 bases. This CDR3 spans 18 amino acids. CDR1 is MGHRA, CDR2 YSYEKL, per germline. V shed 4 bases and J 0 bases; nucleotides not matched to a gene: 10. CDR3 region: CASSLRGTSATSTDTQYF. CDR3 DNA sequence: TGCGCCAGCAGCCTACGAGGGACTAGCGCAACTAGCACAGATACGCAGTATTTT.

The chain is built from TRBV4-2 and TRBJ2-2, with D tentatively TRBD1 or TRBD2 (5 bases each). The CDR3 is 17 amino acids. Germline lookup yields CDR1 LGHNA and CDR2 YNFKEQ. The V gene lost 4 bases and the J gene lost 4 bases, with 19 bases spanning the gap. The CDR3 sequence is CASSLRVSGESTGELFF. CDR3 DNA sequence: TGTGCCAGCAGCCTCAGGGTGAGCGGCGAATCCACCGGGGAGCTGTTTTTT.

The genes are TRBV7-2 and TRBJ2-7; 7 nucleotides align to TRBD2. The CDR3 consists of 15 residues. CDR1 and CDR2 from the germline V gene are SGHTA and FQGNSA. V gave up 1 base and J gave up 3 bases; unmatched junction bases: 6. The CDR3 here is CASSLVRENGYEQYF. The CDR3 DNA is TGTGCCAGCAGCTTAGTGCGGGAGAACGGCTACGAGCAGTACTTC.

The chain recombines TRBV27 with TRBJ1-2, with 10 nucleotides matching TRBD1. The V segment lost 8 bases and the J segment 8 bases; nucleotides outside the gene matches: 8. The CDR3 runs 13 residues. Germline CDR1 MNHEY, CDR2 SMNVEV (reference sequence). As DNA, the CDR3 is TGTGCCAGCGGGAACGACAGGGGGCCGGGCTACACCTTC. Amino acid sequence: CASGNDRGPGYTF.

J is TRBJ2-5 and V is TRBV6-5; perhaps TRBD1 as D (5 bases). CDR1 MNHEY and CDR2 SVGAGI come from the germline V gene. The CDR3 sequence is 13 residues long. The V and J ends lost 3 bases and 3 bases respectively, with 8 bases between them. This chain's CDR3 is CASSYSREETQYF. In DNA form, the CDR3 reads TGTGCCAGCAGTTATTCCAGGGAAGAGACCCAGTACTTC.

This rearrangement joins TRBV15 to TRBJ2-5; D might be TRBD2 (6 bases). The CDR3 consists of 13 residues. Germline V gene sequence: CDR1 LNHNV, CDR2 YYDKDF (reference sequence). The V end lost 0 bases, the J end lost 12 bases, and 14 bases lay between the germline ends. CDR3 region: CATSRDVAGKKYF. Written as DNA, the CDR3 is TGTGCCACCAGCAGAGATGTTGCGGGGAAGAAGTACTTC.

The chain joins TRBV5-4 to TRBJ2-5; maybe TRBD2 (5 bases). The germline V gene encodes CDR1 SGHNT and CDR2 YYREEE (reference sequence). With 1 base removed from V and 1 base from J, the gap between germline ends came to 11 bases. This CDR3 has 15 residues. The CDR3 DNA reads TGTGCCAGCAGCTTGCGCCGAGGGCCCCAAGAGACCCAGTACTTC. This sequence encodes CASSLRRGPQETQYF.

The rearrangement joins TRBV27 to TRBJ2-3, with D possibly matching TRBD1 (6 bases). Germline CDR1 is MNHEY and CDR2 is SMNVEV (reference sequence). The CDR3 is made up of 15 amino acids. V was cut by 5 bases and J by 0 bases, with 12 bases left in between. CDR3 in amino acids: CASSMQGLSTDTQYF. DNA for the CDR3: TGTGCCAGCAGTATGCAGGGGCTCAGCACAGATACGCAGTATTTT.

The rearrangement uses TRBV5-1 and TRBJ2-1; TRBD1 matches at 9 bases. CDR3 size: 14 residues. V dropped 5 bases and J dropped 3; count of bases not matched to a gene: 3. In germline, CDR1 is SGHRS, CDR2 YFSETQ. The CDR3 protein is CASSRDRDYNEQFF. Here the CDR3 DNA reads TGCGCCAGCAGTAGGGACAGGGACTACAATGAGCAGTTCTTC.

The rearrangement joins TRBV29-1 to TRBJ1-2, with 9 bases that match TRBD1. The germline gives CDR1 SQVTM, CDR2 ANQGSEA. V shed 2 bases and J 4 bases; nucleotides not matched to a gene: 2. The CDR3 spans 13 residues. The CDR3 DNA reads TGCAGCGTTGAAAAGACAGGGGGCTATGGCTACACCTTC. This encodes CSVEKTGGYGYTF. Based on the CDR3 plus reference TRBV29-1 and TRBJ1-2, the full variable domain is SAVISQKPSRDICQRGTSLTIQCQVDSQVTMMFWYRQQPGQSLTLIATANQGSEATYESGFVIDKFPISRPNLTFSTLTVSNMSPEDSSIYLCSVEKTGGYGYTFGSGTRLTVV.